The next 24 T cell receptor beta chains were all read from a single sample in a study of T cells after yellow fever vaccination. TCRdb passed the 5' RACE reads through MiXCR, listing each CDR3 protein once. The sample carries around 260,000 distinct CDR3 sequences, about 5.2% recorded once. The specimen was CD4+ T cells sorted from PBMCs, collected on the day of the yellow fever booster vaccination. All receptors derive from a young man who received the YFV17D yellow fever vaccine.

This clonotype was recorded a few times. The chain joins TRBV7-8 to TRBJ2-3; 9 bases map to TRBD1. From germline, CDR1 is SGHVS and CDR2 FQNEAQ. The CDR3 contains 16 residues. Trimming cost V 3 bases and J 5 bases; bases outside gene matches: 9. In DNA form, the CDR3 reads TGTGCCAGCAGCTTCCACCGGGACAGGGCCGGAGATACGCAGTATTTT. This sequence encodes CASSFHRDRAGDTQYF.

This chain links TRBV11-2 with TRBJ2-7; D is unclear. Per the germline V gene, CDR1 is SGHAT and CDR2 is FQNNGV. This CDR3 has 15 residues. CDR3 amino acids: CACSLAATPSYEQYV. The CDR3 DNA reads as TGTGCCTGCAGCTTAGCCGCGACCCCGTCCTACGAGCAGTACGTC.

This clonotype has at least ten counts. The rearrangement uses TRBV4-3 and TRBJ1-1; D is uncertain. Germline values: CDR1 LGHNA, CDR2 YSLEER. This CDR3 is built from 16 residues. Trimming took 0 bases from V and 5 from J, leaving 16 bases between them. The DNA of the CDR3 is TGCGCCAGCAGCCAAGATCGTCGGCAGACTAGGACTGAAGCTTTCTTT. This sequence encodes CASSQDRRQTRTEAFF.

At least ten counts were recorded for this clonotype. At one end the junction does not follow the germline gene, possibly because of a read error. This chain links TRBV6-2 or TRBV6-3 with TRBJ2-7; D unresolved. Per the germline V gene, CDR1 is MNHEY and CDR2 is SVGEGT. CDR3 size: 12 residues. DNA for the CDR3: TGTGCCAGCAGTTACCCACGGACGGAAGAAACTTTC. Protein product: CASSYPRTEETF.

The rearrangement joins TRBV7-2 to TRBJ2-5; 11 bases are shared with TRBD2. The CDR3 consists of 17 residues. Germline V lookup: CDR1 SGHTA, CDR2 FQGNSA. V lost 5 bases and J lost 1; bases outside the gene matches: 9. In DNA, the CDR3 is TGTGCCAGCAGCGAAGCCTCCGGGACTAGCGGCCAAGAGACCCAGTACTTC. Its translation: CASSEASGTSGQETQYF. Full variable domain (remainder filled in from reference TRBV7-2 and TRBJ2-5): GAGVSQSPSNKVTEKGKDVELRCDPISGHTALYWYRQSLGQGLEFLIYFQGNSAPDKSGLPSDRFSAERTGGSVSTLTIQRTQQEDSAVYLCASSEASGTSGQETQYFGPGTRLLVL.

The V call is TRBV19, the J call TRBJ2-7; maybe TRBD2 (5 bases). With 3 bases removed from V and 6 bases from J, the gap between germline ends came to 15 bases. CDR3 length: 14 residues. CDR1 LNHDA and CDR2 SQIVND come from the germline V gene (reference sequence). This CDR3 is CASSMRLFGVEQYF. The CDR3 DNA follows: TGTGCCAGTAGTATGCGCTTGTTCGGGGTCGAGCAGTACTTC.

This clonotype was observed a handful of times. CDR3 amino acids: CASSTSDRNTEAFF. The CDR3 DNA reads as TGTGCCAGTAGTACCTCTGACAGGAACACTGAAGCTTTCTTT. The V and J genes are TRBV19 and TRBJ1-1, with D possibly TRBD1 on 5 matching bases. The CDR3 length is 14 residues. Germline CDR1 reads LNHDA; CDR2 reads SQIVND (reference sequence). The V gene lost 4 bases and the J gene lost 1 base, with 10 bases spanning the gap.

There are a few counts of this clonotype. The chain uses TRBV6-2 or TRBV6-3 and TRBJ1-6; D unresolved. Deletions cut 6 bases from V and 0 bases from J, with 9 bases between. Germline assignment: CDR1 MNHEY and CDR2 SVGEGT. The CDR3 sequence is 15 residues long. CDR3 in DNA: TGTGCCAGCAGCTGGATGAGCTCCTATAATTCACCCCTCCACTTT. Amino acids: CASSWMSSYNSPLHF.

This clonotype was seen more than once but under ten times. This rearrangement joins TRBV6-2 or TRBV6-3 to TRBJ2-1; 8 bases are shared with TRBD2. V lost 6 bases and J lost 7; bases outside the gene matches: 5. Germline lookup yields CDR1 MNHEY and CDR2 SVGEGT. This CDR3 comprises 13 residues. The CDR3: CASRLAAPNEQFF. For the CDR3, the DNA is TGTGCCAGCAGACTAGCGGCCCCTAATGAGCAGTTCTTC.

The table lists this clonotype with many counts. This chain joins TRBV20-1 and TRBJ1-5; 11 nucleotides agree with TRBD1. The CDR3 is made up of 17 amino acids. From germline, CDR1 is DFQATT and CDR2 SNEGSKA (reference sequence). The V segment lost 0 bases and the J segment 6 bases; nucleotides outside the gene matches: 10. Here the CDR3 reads CSARDAGQGELGQPQHF. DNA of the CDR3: TGCAGTGCTAGAGACGCGGGACAGGGGGAATTGGGTCAGCCCCAGCATTTT.

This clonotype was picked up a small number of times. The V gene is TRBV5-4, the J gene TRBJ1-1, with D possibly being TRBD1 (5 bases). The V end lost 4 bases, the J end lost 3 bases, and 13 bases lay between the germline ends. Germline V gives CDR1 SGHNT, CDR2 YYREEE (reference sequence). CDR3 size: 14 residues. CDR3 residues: CASSDGTLYTEAFF. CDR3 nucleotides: TGTGCCAGCAGCGACGGGACGCTGTACACTGAAGCTTTCTTT.

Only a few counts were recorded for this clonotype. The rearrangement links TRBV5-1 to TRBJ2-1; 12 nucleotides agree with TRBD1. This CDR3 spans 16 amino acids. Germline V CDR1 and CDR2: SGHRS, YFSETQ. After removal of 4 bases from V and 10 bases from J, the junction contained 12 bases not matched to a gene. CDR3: CASSPGSGQGAKEQFF. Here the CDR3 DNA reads TGCGCCAGCAGCCCCGGGTCGGGACAGGGGGCAAAGGAGCAGTTCTTC.

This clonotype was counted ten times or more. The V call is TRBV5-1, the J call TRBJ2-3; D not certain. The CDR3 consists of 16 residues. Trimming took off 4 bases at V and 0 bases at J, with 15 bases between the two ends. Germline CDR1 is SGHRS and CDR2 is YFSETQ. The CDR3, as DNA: TGCGCCAGCAGCCCTACGATGCACACTAGCACAGATACGCAGTATTTT. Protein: CASSPTMHTSTDTQYF. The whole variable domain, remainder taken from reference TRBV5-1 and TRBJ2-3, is KAGVTQTPRYLIKTRGQQVTLSCSPISGHRSVSWYQQTPGQGLQFLFEYFSETQRNKGNFPGRFSGRQFSNSRSEMNVSTLELGDSALYLCASSPTMHTSTDTQYFGPGTRLTVL.

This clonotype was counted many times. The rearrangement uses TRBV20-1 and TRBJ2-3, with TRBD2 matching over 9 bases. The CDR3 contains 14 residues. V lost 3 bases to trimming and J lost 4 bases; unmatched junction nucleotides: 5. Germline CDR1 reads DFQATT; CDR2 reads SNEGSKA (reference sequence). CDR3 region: CSASEGLAADTQYF. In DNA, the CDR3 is TGCAGTGCTAGCGAGGGACTAGCTGCAGATACGCAGTATTTT.

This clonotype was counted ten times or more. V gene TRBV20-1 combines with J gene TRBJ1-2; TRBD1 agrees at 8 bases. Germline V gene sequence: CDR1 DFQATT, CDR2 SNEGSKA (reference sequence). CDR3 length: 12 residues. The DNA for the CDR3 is TGCAGCAGAGCAGGGGGCGTCTATGGCTACACCTTC. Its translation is CSRAGGVYGYTF.

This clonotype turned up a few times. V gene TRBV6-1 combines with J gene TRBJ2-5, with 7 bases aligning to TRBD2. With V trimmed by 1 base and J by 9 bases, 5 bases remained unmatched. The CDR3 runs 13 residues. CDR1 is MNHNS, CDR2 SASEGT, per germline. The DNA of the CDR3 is TGTGCCAGCAGTGAAGGGGAGGGCCGGGCCCAGTACTTC. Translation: CASSEGEGRAQYF.

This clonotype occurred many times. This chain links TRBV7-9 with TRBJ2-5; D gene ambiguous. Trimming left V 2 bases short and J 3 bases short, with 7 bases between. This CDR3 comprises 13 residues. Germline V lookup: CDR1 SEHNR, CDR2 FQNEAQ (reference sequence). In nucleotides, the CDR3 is TGTGCCAGCAGCTTAAGTGGAGAAGAGACCCAGTACTTC. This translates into CASSLSGEETQYF.

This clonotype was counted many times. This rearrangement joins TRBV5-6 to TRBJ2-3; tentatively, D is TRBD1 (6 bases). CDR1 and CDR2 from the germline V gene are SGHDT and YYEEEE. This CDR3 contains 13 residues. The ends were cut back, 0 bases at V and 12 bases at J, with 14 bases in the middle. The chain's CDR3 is CASSLGDIGFQYF. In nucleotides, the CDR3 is TGTGCCAGCAGCTTGGGGGACATCGGTTTCCAGTATTTT.

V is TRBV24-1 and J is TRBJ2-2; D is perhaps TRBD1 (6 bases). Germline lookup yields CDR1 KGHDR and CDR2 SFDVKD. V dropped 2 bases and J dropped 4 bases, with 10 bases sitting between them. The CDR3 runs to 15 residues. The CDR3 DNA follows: TGTGCCACCAGTGATTCAGGGGCCGGCACCGGGGAGCTGTTTTTT. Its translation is CATSDSGAGTGELFF.

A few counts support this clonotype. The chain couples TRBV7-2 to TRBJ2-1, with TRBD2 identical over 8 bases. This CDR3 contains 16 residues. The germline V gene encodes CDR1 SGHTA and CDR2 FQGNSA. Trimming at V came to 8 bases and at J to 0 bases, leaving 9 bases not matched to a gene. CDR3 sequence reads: CASSPAGGFSYNEQFF. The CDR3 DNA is TGTGCCAGCTCCCCGGCGGGGGGATTCTCCTACAATGAGCAGTTCTTC.

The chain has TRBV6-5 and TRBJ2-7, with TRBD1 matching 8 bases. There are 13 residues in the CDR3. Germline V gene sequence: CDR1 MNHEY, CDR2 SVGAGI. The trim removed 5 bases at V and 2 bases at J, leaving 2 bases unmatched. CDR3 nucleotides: TGTGCCAGCAGTCAGGGGGCCACCTACGAGCAGTACGTC. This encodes CASSQGATYEQYV.

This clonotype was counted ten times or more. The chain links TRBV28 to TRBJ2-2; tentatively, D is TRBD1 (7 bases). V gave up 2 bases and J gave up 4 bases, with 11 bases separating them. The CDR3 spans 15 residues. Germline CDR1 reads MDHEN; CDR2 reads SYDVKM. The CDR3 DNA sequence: TGTGCCAGCAGTTTAAAGCAGGGGGGCACCGGGGAGCTGTTTTTT. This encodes CASSLKQGGTGELFF.

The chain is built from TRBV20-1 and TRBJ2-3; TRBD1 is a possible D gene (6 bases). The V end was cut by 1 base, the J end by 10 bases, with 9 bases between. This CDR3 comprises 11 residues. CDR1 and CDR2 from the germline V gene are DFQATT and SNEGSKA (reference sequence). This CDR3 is CSARGTVAQYF. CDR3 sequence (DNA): TGCAGTGCTAGAGGGACAGTGGCGCAGTATTTT.

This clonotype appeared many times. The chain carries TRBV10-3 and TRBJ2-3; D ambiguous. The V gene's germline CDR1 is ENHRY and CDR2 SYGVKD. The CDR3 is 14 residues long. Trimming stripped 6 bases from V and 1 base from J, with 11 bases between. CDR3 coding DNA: TGTGCCATCAGCCCGCAAGAGGGCACAGATACGCAGTATTTT. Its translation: CAISPQEGTDTQYF.